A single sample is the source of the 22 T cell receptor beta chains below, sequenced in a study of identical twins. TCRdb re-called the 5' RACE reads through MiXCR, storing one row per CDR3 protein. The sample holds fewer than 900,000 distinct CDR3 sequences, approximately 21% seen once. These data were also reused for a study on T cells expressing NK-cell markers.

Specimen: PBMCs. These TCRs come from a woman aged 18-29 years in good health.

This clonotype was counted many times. For the CDR3, the DNA is TGCGCCAGCAGCTGGACAGTTTCCTACGAGCAGTACTTC. Encoded protein: CASSWTVSYEQYF. The chain couples TRBV5-1 to TRBJ2-7; a possible D gene is TRBD1 (6 bases). Germline V gene lookup returns CDR1 SGHRS and CDR2 YFSETQ. V lost 3 bases and J lost 1, with 8 bases in between. The CDR3 runs to 13 residues.

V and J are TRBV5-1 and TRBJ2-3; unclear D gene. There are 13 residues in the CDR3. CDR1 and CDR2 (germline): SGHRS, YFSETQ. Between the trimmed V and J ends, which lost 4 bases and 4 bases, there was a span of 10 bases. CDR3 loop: CASSPSVPDTQYF. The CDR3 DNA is TGCGCCAGCAGCCCTTCCGTCCCAGATACGCAGTATTTT.

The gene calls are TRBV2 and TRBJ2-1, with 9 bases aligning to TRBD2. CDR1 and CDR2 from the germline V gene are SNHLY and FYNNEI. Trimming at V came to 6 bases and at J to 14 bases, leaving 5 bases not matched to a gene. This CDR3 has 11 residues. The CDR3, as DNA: TGTGCCAGCAGCCAGGGACTAGCCGAGTTCTTC. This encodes CASSQGLAEFF.

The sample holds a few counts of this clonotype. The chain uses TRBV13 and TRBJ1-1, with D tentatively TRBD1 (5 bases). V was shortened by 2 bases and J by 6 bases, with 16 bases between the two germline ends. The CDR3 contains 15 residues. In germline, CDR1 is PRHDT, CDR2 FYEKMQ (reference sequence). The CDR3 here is CASSLIRGSGPEAFF. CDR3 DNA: TGTGCCAGCAGCTTAATTCGGGGCTCTGGACCTGAAGCTTTCTTT. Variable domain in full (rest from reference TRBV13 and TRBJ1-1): AAGVIQSPRHLIKEKRETATLKCYPIPRHDTVYWYQQGPGQDPQFLISFYEKMQSDKGSIPDRFSAQQFSDYHSELNMSSLELGDSALYFCASSLIRGSGPEAFFGQGTRLTVV.

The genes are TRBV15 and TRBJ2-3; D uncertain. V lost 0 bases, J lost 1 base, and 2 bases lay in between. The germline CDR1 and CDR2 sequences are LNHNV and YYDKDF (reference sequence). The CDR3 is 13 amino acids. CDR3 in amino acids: CATSRERTDTQYF. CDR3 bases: TGTGCCACCAGCAGAGAACGCACAGATACGCAGTATTTT. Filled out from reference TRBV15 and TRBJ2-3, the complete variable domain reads DAMVIQNPRYQVTQFGKPVTLSCSQTLNHNVMYWYQQKSSQAPKLLFHYYDKDFNNEADTPDNFQSRRPNTSFCFLDIRSPGLGDTAMYLCATSRERTDTQYFGPGTRLTVL.

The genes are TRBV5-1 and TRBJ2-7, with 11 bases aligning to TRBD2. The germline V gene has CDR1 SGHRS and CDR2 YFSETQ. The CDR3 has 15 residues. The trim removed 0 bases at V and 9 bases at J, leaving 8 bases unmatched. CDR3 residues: CASSLGALAGEWQYF. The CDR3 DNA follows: TGCGCCAGCAGCTTGGGGGCACTAGCGGGAGAATGGCAGTACTTC. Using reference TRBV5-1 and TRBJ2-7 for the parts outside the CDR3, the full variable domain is KAGVTQTPRYLIKTRGQQVTLSCSPISGHRSVSWYQQTPGQGLQFLFEYFSETQRNKGNFPGRFSGRQFSNSRSEMNVSTLELGDSALYLCASSLGALAGEWQYFGPGTRLTVT.

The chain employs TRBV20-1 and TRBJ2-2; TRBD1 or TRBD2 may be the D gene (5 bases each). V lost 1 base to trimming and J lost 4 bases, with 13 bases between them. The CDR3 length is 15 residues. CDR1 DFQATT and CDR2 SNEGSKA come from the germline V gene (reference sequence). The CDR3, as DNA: TGCAGTGCTAGAGGGGGACCCGCCGGCACCGGGGAGCTGTTTTTT. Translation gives CSARGGPAGTGELFF.

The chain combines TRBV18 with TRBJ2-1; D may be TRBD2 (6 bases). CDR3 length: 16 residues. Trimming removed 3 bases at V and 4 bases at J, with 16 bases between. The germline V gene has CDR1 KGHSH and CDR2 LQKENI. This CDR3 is CASSPGDSGNYNEQFF. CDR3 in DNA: TGTGCCAGCTCACCGGGGGACTCAGGGAATTACAATGAGCAGTTCTTC.

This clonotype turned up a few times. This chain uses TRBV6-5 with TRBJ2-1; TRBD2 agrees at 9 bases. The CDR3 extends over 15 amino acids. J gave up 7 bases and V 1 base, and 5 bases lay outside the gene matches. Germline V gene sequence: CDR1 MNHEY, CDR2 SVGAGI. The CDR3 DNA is TGTGCCAGCAGTTACTATGCGGGGGGGCTGAATGAGCAGTTCTTC. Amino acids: CASSYYAGGLNEQFF.

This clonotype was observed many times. CDR3 loop: CASSLGLSNQPQHF. The CDR3 DNA is TGTGCCAGCAGTCTAGGACTTAGCAATCAGCCCCAGCATTTT. The chain couples TRBV27 to TRBJ1-5; D not resolved. V was shortened by 5 bases and J by 0 bases, with 8 bases between the two germline ends. The CDR3 totals 14 residues. Germline V lookup: CDR1 MNHEY, CDR2 SMNVEV (reference sequence).

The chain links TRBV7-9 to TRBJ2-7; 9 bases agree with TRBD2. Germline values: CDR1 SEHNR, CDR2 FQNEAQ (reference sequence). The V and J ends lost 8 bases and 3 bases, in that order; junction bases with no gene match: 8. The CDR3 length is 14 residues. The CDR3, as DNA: TGTGCCAGCGGAAAGGGGACTAGCTACTACGAGCAGTACTTC. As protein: CASGKGTSYYEQYF.

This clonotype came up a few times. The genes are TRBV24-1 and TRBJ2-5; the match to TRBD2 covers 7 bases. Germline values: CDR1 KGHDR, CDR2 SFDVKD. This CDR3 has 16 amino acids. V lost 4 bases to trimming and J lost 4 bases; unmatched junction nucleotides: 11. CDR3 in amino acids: CATSDPTAASGETQYF. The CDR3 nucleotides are TGTGCCACCAGTGACCCAACCGCCGCTAGCGGAGAGACCCAGTACTTC.

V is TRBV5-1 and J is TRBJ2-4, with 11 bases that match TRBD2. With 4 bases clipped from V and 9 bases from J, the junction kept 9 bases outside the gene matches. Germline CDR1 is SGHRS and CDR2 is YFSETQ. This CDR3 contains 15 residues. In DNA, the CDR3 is TGCGCCAGCAGCGCAGAACTAGCGGGAGTCGGCATTCAGTACTTC. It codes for CASSAELAGVGIQYF.

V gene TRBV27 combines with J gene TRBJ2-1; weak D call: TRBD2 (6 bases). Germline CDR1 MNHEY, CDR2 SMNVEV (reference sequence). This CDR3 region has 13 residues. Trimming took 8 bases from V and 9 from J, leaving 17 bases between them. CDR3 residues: CASGTAGLSEQFF. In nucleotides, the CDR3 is TGTGCCAGCGGGACTGCGGGTTTGAGTGAGCAGTTCTTC.

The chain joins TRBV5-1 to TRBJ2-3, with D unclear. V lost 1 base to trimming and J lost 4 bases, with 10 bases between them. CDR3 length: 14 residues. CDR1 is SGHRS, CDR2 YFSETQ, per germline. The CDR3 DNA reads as TGCGCCAGCAGCTTGACGTCGTCCCCAGATACGCAGTATTTT. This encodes CASSLTSSPDTQYF.

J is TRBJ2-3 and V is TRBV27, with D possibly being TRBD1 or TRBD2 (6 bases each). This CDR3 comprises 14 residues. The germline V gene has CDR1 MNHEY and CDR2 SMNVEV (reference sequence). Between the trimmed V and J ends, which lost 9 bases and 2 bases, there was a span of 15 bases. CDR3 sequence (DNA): TGTGCCAGAGGGGGGCAGAGCCTCACAGATACGCAGTATTTT. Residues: CARGGQSLTDTQYF.

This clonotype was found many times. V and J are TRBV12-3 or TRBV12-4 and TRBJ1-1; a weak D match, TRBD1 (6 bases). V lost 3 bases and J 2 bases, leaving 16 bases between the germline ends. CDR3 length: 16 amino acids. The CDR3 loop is CASSFGQGRLNTEAFF. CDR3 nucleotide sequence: TGTGCCAGCAGTTTTGGGCAGGGGCGCCTCAACACTGAAGCTTTCTTT.

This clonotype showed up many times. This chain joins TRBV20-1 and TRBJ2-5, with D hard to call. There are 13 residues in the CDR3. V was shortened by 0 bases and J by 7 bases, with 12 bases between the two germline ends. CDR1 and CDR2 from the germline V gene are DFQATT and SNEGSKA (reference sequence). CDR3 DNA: TGCAGTGCTAGAGATCTGACCAAGGGGACCCAGTACTTC. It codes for CSARDLTKGTQYF.

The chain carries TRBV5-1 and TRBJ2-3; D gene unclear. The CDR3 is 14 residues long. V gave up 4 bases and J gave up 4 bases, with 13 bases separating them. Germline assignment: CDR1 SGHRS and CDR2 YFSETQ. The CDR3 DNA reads TGCGCCAGCAGCCCGGCCGGACGGGCAGATACGCAGTATTTT. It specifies CASSPAGRADTQYF.

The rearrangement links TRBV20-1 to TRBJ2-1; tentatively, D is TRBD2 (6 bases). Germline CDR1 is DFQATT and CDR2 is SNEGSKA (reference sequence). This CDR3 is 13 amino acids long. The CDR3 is CRVGSGDYNEQFF. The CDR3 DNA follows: TGCAGGGTCGGTTCGGGGGACTACAATGAGCAGTTCTTC.

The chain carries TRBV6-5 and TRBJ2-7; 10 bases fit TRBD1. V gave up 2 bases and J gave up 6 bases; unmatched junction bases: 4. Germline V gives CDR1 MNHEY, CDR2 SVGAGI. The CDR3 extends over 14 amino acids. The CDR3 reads CASSYDRGPGEQYF. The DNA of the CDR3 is TGTGCCAGCAGTTACGACAGGGGGCCGGGCGAGCAGTACTTC.

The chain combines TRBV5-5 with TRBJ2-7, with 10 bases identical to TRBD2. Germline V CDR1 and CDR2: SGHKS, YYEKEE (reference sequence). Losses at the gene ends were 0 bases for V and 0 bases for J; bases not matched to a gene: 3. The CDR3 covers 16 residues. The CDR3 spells CASSLGRTSGSYEQYF. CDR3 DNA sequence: TGTGCCAGCAGCTTGGGACGGACTAGCGGCTCCTACGAGCAGTACTTC.